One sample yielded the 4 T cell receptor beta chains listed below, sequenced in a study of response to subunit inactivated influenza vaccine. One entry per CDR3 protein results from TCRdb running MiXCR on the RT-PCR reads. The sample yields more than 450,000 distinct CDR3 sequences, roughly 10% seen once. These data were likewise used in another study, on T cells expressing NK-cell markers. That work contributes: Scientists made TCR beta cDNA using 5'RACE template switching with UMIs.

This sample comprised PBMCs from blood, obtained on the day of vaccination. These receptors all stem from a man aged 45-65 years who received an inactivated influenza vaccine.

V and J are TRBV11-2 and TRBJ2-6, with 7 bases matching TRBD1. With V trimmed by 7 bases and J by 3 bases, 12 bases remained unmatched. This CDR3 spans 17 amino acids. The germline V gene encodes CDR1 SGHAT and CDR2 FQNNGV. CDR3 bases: TGTGCCAGCACGCGCAAGGACAGGTCGGGTGGGGCCAACGTCCTGACTTTC. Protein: CASTRKDRSGGANVLTF.

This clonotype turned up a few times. CDR3 protein: CAISESNGSGDTQYF. The CDR3 nucleotides are TGTGCCATCAGTGAGTCGAACGGGAGTGGAGATACGCAGTATTTT. J is TRBJ2-3 and V is TRBV10-3, with D possibly being TRBD2 (6 bases). The CDR3 has 15 residues. From germline, CDR1 is ENHRY and CDR2 SYGVKD. The V end lost 0 bases, the J end lost 5 bases, and 12 bases lay between the germline ends.

This CDR3 is CASSRQCGPYEQYF. DNA for the CDR3: TGTGCCAGCAGCCGACAGTGTGGTCCCTACGAGCAGTACTTC. This chain links TRBV6-2 or TRBV6-3 with TRBJ2-7; tentatively, D is TRBD1 (5 bases). V was shortened by 6 bases and J by 2 bases, with 14 bases between the two germline ends. Germline V CDR1 and CDR2: MNHEY, SVGEGT. The CDR3 sequence is 14 residues long.

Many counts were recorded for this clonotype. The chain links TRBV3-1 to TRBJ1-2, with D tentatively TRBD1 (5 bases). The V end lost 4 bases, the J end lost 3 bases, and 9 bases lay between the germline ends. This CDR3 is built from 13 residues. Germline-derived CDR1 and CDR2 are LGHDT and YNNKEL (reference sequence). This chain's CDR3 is CASSRREDYGYTF. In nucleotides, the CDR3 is TGTGCCAGCAGCCGCAGGGAGGACTATGGCTACACCTTC.